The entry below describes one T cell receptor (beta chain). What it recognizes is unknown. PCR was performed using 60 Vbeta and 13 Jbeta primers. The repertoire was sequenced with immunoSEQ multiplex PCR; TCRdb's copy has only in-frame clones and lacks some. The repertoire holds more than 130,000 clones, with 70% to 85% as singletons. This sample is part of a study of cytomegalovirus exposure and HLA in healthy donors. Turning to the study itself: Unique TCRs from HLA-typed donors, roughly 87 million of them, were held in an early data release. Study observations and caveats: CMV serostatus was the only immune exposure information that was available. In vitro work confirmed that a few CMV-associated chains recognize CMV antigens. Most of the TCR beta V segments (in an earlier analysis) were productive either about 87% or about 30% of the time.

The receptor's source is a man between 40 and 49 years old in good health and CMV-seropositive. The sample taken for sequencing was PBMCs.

The CDR3 loop is CASAGPSYEQYV. Written as DNA, the CDR3 is TGTGCCAGCGCGGGGCCCTCCTACGAGCAGTACGTC. The chain couples TRBV6-6 to TRBJ2-7, with D possibly matching TRBD2 (6 bases). Germline CDR1 and CDR2: MNHNY and SVGAGI (reference sequence). Trimming stripped 8 bases from V and 0 bases from J, with 8 bases between. CDR3 length: 12 residues.